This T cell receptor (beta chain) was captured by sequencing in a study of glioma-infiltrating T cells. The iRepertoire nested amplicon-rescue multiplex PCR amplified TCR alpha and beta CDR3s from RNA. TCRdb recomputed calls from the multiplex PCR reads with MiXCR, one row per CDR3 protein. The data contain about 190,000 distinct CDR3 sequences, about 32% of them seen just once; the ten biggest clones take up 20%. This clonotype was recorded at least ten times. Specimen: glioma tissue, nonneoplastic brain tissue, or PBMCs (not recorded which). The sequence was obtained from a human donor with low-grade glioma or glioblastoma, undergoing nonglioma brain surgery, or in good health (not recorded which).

The CDR3 is CASSQEYRGAEAFF. The CDR3 region has the DNA TGTGCCAGCAGCCAAGAGTATAGGGGCGCTGAAGCTTTCTTT. V gene TRBV14 combines with J gene TRBJ1-1; D is perhaps TRBD1 (5 bases). The germline V gene encodes CDR1 SGHDN and CDR2 FVKESK. The CDR3 runs to 14 residues. V was clipped by 0 bases and J by 6 bases, with 11 bases between them.